This T cell receptor (beta chain) originates from a study of a mutant IDH1 vaccine in newly diagnosed glioma. In the study overall: Earlier treatment was radiotherapy, temozolomide, or both, with most getting both.

Some clones are missing from TCRdb's copy, which holds only in-frame ones; the method was immunoSEQ multiplex PCR. Found here are about 63,000 clones, approximately 82% of them singletons; the top ten hold 4.6%. Time point defined: baseline, week 1 (first vaccination visit). The treatment here: pre-vaccination baseline after standard-of-care therapy. The study enrolled donors with new WHO grade 3 or 4 IDH1-mutant, ATRX-lost astrocytomas. The sample consisted of peripheral blood mononuclear cells (PBMCs), taken from a glioma patient treated with radiotherapy, temozolomide or both. The TCR sequence derives from a woman under 30 with glioma. Some clones in this sample may be carry-over from other donors' samples.

Written as DNA, the CDR3 is TGTGCCAGCAGCTTAGGGGCAGACTCCTATAATTCACCCCTCCACTTT. This encodes CASSLGADSYNSPLHF. The chain couples TRBV7-2 to TRBJ1-6, with no clear D. Germline-derived CDR1 and CDR2 are SGHTA and FQGNSA. The CDR3 loop spans 16 amino acids. Trimming shortened V by 1 base and J by 0 bases, and 7 bases separated the two germline ends.